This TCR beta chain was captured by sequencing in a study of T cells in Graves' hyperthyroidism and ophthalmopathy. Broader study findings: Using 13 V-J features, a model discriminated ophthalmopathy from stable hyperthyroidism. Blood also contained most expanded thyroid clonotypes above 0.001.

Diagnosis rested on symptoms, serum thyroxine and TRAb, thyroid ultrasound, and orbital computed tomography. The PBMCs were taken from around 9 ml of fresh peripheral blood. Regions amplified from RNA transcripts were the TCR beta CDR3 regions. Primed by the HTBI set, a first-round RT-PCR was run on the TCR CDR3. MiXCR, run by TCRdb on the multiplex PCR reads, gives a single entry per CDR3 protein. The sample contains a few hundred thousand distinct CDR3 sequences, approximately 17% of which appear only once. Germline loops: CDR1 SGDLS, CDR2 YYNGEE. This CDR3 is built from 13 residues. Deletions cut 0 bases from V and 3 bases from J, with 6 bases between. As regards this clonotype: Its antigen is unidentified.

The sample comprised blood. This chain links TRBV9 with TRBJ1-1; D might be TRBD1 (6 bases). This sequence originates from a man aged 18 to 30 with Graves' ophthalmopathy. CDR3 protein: CASSVGQDTEAFF. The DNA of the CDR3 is TGTGCCAGCAGCGTAGGACAGGACACTGAAGCTTTCTTT.